Given below is one T cell receptor beta chain in context. Its matching antigen is unknown. Coverage ceases 3 residues before the CDR3 finishes, and the germline J gene fills in the end. CDR1 and CDR2 (germline): SQVTM, ANQGSEA. The CDR3 consists of 11 residues. J gave up 6 bases and V 7 bases, and 2 bases lay outside the gene matches. TCRdb keeps only in-frame clones here, not all; method: immunoSEQ multiplex PCR. The table lists over 30,000 clones, with approximately 4.8% in the top ten. This specimen belongs to a study of T cells in women clearing cervical HPV infection. At the level of the study: Case blood was drawn when the lesion was first found; control blood after infection became undetectable.

Regarding the study as a whole: TRBV6-7 abundance was lower in cases than controls (0.11% versus 0.16%).

Sample: blood buffy coat. The chain uses TRBV29-1 and TRBJ2-1; 8 positions agree with TRBD2. The TCR originated in a woman between 18 and 75 years old with a cervical HPV16 infection that either progressed to CIN3+ or cleared (not recorded which). CDR3 protein: CSAGGGNEQFF. The CDR3 bases that were read are TGCAGCGCCGGGGGGGGCAATGAG.